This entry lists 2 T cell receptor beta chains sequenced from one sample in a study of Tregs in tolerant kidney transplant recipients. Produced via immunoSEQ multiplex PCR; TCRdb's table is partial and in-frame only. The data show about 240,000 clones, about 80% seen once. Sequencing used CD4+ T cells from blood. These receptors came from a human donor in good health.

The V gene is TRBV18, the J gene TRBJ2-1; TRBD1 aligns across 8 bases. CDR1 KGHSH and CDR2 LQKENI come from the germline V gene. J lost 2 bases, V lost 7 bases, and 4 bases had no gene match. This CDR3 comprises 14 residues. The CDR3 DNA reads TGTGCCAGCTTAAGACAGGGGACCTACAATGAGCAGTTCTTC. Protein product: CASLRQGTYNEQFF.

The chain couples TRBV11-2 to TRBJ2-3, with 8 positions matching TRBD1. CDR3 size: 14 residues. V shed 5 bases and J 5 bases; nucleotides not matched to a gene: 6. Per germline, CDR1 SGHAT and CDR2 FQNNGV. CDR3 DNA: TGTGCCAGCAGCCAGGACAGGGTCGGAGATACGCAGTATTTT. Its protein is CASSQDRVGDTQYF.